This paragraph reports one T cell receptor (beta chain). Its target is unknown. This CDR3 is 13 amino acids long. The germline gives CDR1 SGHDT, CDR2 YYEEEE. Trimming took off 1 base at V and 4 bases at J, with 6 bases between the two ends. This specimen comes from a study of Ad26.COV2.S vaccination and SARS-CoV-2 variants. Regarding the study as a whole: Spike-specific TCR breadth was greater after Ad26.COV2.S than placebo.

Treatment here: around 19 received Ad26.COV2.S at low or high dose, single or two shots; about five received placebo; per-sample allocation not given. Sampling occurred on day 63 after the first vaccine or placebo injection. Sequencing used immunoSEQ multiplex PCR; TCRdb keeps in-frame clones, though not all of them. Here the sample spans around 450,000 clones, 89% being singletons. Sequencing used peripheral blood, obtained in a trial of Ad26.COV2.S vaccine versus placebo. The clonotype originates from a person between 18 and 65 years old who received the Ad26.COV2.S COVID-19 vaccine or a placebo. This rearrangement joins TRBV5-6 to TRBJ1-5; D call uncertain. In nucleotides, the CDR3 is TGTGCCAGCAGCTTGTATGGGAATCAGCCCCAGCATTTT. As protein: CASSLYGNQPQHF.